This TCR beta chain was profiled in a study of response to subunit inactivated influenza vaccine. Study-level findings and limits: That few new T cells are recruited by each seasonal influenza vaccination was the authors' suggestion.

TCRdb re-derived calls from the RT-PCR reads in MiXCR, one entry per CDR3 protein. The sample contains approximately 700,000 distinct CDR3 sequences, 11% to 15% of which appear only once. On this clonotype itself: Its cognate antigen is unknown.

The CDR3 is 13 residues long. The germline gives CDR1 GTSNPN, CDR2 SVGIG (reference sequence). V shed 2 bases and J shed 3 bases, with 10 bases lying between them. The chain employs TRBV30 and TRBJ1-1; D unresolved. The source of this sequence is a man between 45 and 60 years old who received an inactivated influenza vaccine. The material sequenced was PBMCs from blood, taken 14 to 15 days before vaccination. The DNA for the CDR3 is TGTGCCTGGAGTCGTCAGATATACACTGAAGCTTTCTTT. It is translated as CAWSRQIYTEAFF.